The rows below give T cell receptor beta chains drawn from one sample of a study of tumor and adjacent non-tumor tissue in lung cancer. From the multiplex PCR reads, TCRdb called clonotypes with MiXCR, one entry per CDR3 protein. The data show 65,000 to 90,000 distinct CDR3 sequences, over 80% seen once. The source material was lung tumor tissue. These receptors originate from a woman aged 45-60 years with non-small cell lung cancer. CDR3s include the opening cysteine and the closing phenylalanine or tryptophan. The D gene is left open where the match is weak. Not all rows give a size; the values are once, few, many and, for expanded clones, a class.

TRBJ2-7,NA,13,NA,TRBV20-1,CSVSGREYIEQYF,TGCAGTGTTAGTGGGCGTGAGTACATCGAGCAGTACTTC
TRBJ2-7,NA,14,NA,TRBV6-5,CASILSDGPYVQYF,TGTGCCAGCATCCTAAGTGACGGGCCCTACGTGCAGTACTTC
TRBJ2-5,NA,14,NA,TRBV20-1,CSARISVEGQTHYF,TGCAGTGCTAGAATCTCTGTGGAAGGGCAGACCCACTACTTC
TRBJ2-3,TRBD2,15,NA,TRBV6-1,CASSVSSGNIDTQYF,TGTGCCAGCAGTGTTAGTAGCGGGAATATAGATACGCAGTATTTT
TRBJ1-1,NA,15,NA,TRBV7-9,CASSIAGGGDTEVFF,TGTGCCAGCAGCATAGCAGGTGGGGGTGACACTGAAGTTTTCTTT
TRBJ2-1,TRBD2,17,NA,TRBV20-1,CSTRDGGSGSHPAEQFF,TGCAGTACTAGAGATGGGGGTAGCGGGAGTCATCCGGCTGAGCAGTTCTTC
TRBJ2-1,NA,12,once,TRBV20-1,CSASSGNDKQFF,TGCAGTGCTAGTTCCGGGAATGATAAGCAGTTCTTT
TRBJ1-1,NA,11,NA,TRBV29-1,CSVGHNTEAFF,TGCAGCGTTGGCCATAACACTGAAGCTTTCTTT
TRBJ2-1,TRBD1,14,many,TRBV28,CATQQGNLLNEQFF,TGTGCCACCCAACAGGGGAACCTTCTCAATGAGCAGTTCTTC
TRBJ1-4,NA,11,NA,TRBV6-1,CTSSVVEKLFF,TGTACCAGCAGTGTAGTAGAAAAACTGTTTTTT
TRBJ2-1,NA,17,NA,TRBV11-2,CASTTEDWGSSYNEQFF,TGTGCCAGCACCACAGAGGACTGGGGAAGCTCCTACAATGAGCAGTTCTTC
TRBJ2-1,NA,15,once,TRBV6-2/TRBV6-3,CASSSRQAADNEQFF,TGTGCCAGCAGTTCGCGACAAGCGGCCGACAATGAGCAGTTCTTC
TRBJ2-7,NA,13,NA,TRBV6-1,CASSEGKNYEQYF,TGTGCCAGCAGTGAGGGCAAAAACTACGAGCAGTATTTC
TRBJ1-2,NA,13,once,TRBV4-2,CASSQDSSYGYTF,TGTGCCAGCAGCCAAGATTCGAGCTATGGCTACACCTTT
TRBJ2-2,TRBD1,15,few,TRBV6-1,CANSTSGTGLGELFF,TGTGCCAACAGTACCTCCGGGACAGGGCTGGGGGAACTGTTTTTT
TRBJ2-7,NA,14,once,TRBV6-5,CASSRTTSFYEQYF,TGTGCCAGCAGTCGGACGACCAGCTTCTACGAGCAGTACTTC
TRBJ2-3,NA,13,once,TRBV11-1,CASRVIGIDTQYF,TGTGCCAGCAGAGTGATAGGGATCGATACACAGTATTTT
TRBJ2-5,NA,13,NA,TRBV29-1,CSAGWPPQESQYF,TGCAGCGCCGGATGGCCCCCCCAAGAGTCCCAGTACTTC
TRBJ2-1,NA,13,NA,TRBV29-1,CSVGVLAPNEHFF,TGCAGCGTTGGTGTTCTAGCCCCTAATGAGCACTTCTTC
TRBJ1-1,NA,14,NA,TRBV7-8,CASSLGTRVTEAFF,TGTGCCAGCAGCTTAGGGACAAGGGTCACTGAAGCTTTCTTT
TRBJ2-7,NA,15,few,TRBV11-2,CASSPWASDSYGHYF,TGTGCCAGCAGCCCTTGGGCTAGCGATTCCTACGGGCACTACTTC
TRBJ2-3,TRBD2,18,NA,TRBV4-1,CASSQVLLTSWGTNTQYF,TGCGCCAGCAGCCAAGTGCTCTTGACTAGCTGGGGCACAAATACGCAGTATTTT
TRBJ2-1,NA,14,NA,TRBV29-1,CSARRPSSYNKQFF,TGCAGCGCTCGTAGACCTAGCTCCTACAACAAGCAGTTCTTC
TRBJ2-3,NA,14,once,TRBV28,CASTAGSSTETQYF,TGTGCCAGCACCGCAGGGAGCAGCACAGAAACGCAGTATTTT
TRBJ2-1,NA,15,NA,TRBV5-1,CASSLNVNSYNEQFF,TGCGCCAGCAGCTTAAACGTGAACTCCTACAATGAGCAGTTCTTC
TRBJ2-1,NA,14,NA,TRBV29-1,CSVRSAGIACEQFF,TGCAGCGTTAGGAGCGCTGGGATAGCCTGTGAGCAGTTCTTC
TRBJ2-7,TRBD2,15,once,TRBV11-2,CVSSPQASGSCEQYF,TGTGTCAGCAGCCCTCAGGCTAGCGGTTCCTGCGAGCAGTACTTC
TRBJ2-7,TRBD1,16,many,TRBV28,CASSLPRTGWANEQYF,TGTGCCAGCAGTTTACCCCGGACAGGGTGGGCAAACGAGCAGTACTTC
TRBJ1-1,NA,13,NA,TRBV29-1,CSVGGGANTEAFF,TGCAGCGTTGGTGGCGGAGCGAACACTGAAGCTTTCTTT
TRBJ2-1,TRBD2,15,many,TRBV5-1,CASSPTSGRGNEQFF,TGCGCCAGCAGCCCTACTAGCGGGAGGGGGAATGAGCAGTTCTTC
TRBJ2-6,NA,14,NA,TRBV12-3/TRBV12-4,CASSPGPGANVLIF,TGCGCCAGCAGTCCAGGGCCTGGGGCCAACGTCCTGATATTC
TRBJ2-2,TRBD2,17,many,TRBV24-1,CATSDLPSGRGTGELFF,TGTGCCACCAGTGATTTGCCTAGCGGGAGAGGGACCGGGGAGCTGTTTTTT
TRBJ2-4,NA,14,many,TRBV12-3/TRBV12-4,CASNPTGGKNIQYF,TGTGCCAGCAACCCGACAGGCGGCAAAAACATTCAGTACTTC
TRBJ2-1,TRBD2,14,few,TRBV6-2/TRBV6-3,CARSYSGGGHEQFF,TGTGCCAGGAGTTACTCGGGCGGGGGGCACGAGCAGTTCTTC
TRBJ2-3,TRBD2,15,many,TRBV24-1,CATSDRLAGEDTQYF,TGTGCCACCAGTGACCGTCTAGCGGGAGAGGATACGCAGTATTTT
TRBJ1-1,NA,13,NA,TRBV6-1,CANSEAQGREAFF,TGTGCCAACAGTGAAGCGCAGGGGCGTGAAGCTTTCTTC
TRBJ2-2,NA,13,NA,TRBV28,CATKTTGTGELFF,TGTGCCACCAAGACGACGGGGACCGGGGAGCTGTTTTTT
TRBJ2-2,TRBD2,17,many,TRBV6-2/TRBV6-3,CASSTGTSGVNTGELFF,TGTGCCAGCAGTACGGGGACTAGCGGGGTGAACACCGGGGAGCTGTTTTTT
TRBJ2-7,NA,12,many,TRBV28,CASSLKRSEQYF,TGTGCCAGCAGTTTAAAGAGGTCCGAGCAGTACTTC
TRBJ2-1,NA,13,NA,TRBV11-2,CACSSGGINEQFF,TGCGCCTGCAGCTCCGGAGGAATCAATGAGCAGTTCTTC
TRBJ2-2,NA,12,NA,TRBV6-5,CASSYPLGELFF,TGTGCCAGCAGTTACCCGCTCGGGGAGCTGTTTTTT
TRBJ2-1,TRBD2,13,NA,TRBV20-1,CCARTSAHNEQFF,TGCTGTGCTAGGACTAGTGCGCACAATGAGCAATTCTTC
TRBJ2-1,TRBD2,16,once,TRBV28,CASSRLTSGRISEQFF,TGTGCCAGCAGTCGACTGACTAGCGGGAGGATTAGTGAGCAGTTCTTC
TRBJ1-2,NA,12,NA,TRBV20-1,CSAMMADYGYTF,TGCAGTGCTATGATGGCAGACTATGGCTACACCTTC
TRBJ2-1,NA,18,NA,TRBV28,CASAKRGELGGSRGEQFF,TGTGCCAGCGCTAAACGTGGGGAGCTCGGCGGGAGCAGGGGTGAGCAGTTCTTC
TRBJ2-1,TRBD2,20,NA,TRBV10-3,CTISEPPGLAGGWSCNEQFF,TGTACCATCAGTGAACCCCCGGGACTAGCGGGAGGATGGTCCTGCAATGAGCAGTTCTTC
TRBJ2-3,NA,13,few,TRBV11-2,CTSSLGGADTRYF,TGTACCAGCAGCTTAGGTGGGGCAGATACGCGTTATTTT